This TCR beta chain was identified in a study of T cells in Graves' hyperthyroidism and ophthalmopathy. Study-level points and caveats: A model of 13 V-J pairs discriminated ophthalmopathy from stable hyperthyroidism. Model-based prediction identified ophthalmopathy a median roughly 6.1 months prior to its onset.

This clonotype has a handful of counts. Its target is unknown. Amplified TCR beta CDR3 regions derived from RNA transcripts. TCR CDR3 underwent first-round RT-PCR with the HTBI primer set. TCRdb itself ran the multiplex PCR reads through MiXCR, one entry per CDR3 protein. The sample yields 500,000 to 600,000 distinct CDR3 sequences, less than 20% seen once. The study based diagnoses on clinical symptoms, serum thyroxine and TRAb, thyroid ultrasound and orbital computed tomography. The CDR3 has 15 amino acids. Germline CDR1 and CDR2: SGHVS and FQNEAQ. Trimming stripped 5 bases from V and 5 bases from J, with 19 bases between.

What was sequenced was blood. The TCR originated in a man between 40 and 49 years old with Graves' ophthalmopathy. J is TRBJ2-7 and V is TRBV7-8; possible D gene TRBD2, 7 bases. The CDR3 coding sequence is TGTGCCAGCAGCCTCCTAGGGGGGGCCCCCAACGAGCAGTACTTC. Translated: CASSLLGGAPNEQYF.